The clone carrying this T cell receptor beta chain appeared a few times. Its antigen remains unknown. Germline CDR1 is LNHDA and CDR2 is SQIVND (reference sequence). Trimming took 3 bases from V and 3 from J; bases not matched to a gene: 5. The CDR3 sequence is 15 residues long. The PCR ran on 60 Vbeta and 13 Jbeta primers. The table came from immunoSEQ multiplex PCR; TCRdb's copy has only in-frame clones and leaves some out. Among 150,000 or so clones listed, nearly 80% were seen once. The data were taken from a study of cytomegalovirus exposure and HLA in healthy donors. About the research overall: Early released data comprised some 91 million unique TCRs from HLA-typed donors. Study results and limitations: Later analysis associated a missense DCLRE1C variant with TCR beta V- and J-gene trimming. For most TCR sequences rarity was the rule, although some public TCRs occurred in many donors.

The V and J genes are TRBV19 and TRBJ2-1, with 7 bases fitting TRBD2. This TCR was sampled from a man in his thirties or forties in good health and CMV-seropositive. What was sequenced was PBMCs. The CDR3 DNA sequence: TGTGCCAGTAGTATCGGGCTAGCGGTCTACAATGAGCAGTTCTTC. The encoded protein is CASSIGLAVYNEQFF.